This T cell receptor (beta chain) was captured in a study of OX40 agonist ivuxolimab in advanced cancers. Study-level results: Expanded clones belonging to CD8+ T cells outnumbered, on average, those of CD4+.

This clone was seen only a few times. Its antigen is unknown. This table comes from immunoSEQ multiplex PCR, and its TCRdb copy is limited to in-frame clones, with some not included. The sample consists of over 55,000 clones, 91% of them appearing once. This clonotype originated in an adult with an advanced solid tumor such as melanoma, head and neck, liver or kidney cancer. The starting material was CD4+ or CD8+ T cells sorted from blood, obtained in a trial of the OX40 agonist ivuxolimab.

The CDR3 DNA follows: TGTGCCAGCAGATCGACAGGGGGCTTCACTGAAGCTTTCTTT. Amino acids: CASRSTGGFTEAFF. The chain uses TRBV6-6 and TRBJ1-1; TRBD1 aligns across 10 bases. V lost 6 bases to trimming and J lost 4 bases; unmatched junction nucleotides: 5. Germline V lookup: CDR1 MNHNY, CDR2 SVGAGI (reference sequence). The CDR3 runs 14 residues.